The source of this T cell receptor (beta chain) is a study of T cells after yellow fever vaccination. Trimming cost V 9 bases and J 5 bases; bases outside gene matches: 16. Per the germline V gene, CDR1 is MNHEY and CDR2 is SVGEGT. The CDR3 loop spans 16 amino acids. The table lists this clonotype with a few counts. The target antigen is unknown. For TCR, cDNA came from 5'RACE template switching, which added a universal primer site and UMIs. Using its own MiXCR run on the 5' RACE reads, TCRdb lists one record per CDR3 protein. The sample records about 360,000 distinct CDR3 sequences, 6.2% being singletons. Study-wide results and limits: Peaking faster, on day 5 versus 15, the secondary response was nonetheless weaker. Reappearance after the booster was seen for most primary-vaccination clones, at 95% to 96% CD4 and roughly 90% CD8. Across the CD4 and CD8 compartments, a small share of clonotypes was present in both.

This TCR came from a man under 40 who received the YFV17D yellow fever vaccine. Here the sequenced sample was PBMCs, taken 5 days after the yellow fever booster vaccination. The chain has TRBV6-2 or TRBV6-3 and TRBJ2-1; 7 nucleotides align to TRBD2. DNA for the CDR3: TGTGCCAGTTGGGAGGGAGGGCGGTCCCTACACAATGAGCAGTTCTTC. This sequence encodes CASWEGGRSLHNEQFF.